This TCR beta chain appears in the sequencing data of a study of type 1 regulatory T cells. Across the study: This in vitro CD4 product, T-allo10, is enriched for Tr1 cells and alloantigen-specific.

This clonotype was detected many times. Antigen unknown. MiXCR, run by TCRdb on the reads, gives a single entry per CDR3 protein. Of roughly 46,000 distinct CDR3 sequences in the sample, over 9% were seen once. Trimming removed 5 bases from V and 7 bases from J, with 23 bases in between. This CDR3 comprises 15 residues. Germline CDR1 and CDR2: SQVTM and ANQGSEA. The rearrangement joins TRBV29-1 to TRBJ1-2; D not resolved. The sequence was collected from a human donor in good health. Sequenced input: cultured non-Tr1 T cells, either the whole culture or a sorted T cell fraction (not recorded which). CDR3 residues: CSVHPGPTALGGYTF. In DNA, the CDR3 is TGCAGCGTTCACCCTGGACCGACCGCCTTGGGTGGCTACACCTTC.